The next 28 T cell receptor beta chains were all read from a single sample in a study of OX40 agonist ivuxolimab in advanced cancers. Repertoires were generated with immunoSEQ multiplex PCR, while TCRdb's copy carries only in-frame clones and drops some. The sample shows tens of thousands of clones, about 81% of them seen only once. This material consisted of CD4+ or CD8+ T cells sorted from blood, taken in a trial of the OX40 agonist ivuxolimab. The origin of the receptors is an adult with an advanced solid tumor such as melanoma, head and neck, liver or kidney cancer.

The chain links TRBV27 to TRBJ2-5; 10 bases agree with TRBD2. CDR1 and CDR2 (germline): MNHEY, SMNVEV (reference sequence). CDR3 length: 17 amino acids. The trim removed 6 bases at V and 2 bases at J, leaving 12 bases unmatched. CDR3 bases: TGTGCCAGCAGCCGAGCGGGAGGGCACCTTTGGCAAGAGACCCAGTACTTC. It translates to CASSRAGGHLWQETQYF.

The chain carries TRBV5-4 and TRBJ2-6; either TRBD1 or TRBD2 may fit D (6 bases each). This CDR3 has 17 residues. The germline CDR1 and CDR2 sequences are SGHNT and YYREEE (reference sequence). Trimming took 4 bases from V and 2 from J, leaving 16 bases between them. CDR3 loop: CASSKFRGATGANVLTF. The DNA of the CDR3 is TGTGCCAGCAGCAAATTTAGGGGGGCGACTGGGGCCAACGTCCTGACTTTC.

The CDR3 DNA reads TGCGCCAGCAGCCCGCCGGGACTAGCGGGAGGTAGGGAGCAGTTCTTC. It yields the protein CASSPPGLAGGREQFF. This chain joins TRBV5-1 and TRBJ2-1; 15 nucleotides match TRBD2. The germline gives CDR1 SGHRS, CDR2 YFSETQ. V lost 4 bases to trimming and J lost 10 bases; unmatched junction nucleotides: 9. CDR3 length equals 16 residues.

This clone was seen a handful of times. The chain combines TRBV5-6 with TRBJ2-7; TRBD1 agrees at 9 bases. CDR1 and CDR2 from the germline V gene are SGHDT and YYEEEE. CDR3 size: 15 residues. The V and J ends lost 4 bases and 0 bases, in that order; junction bases with no gene match: 5. CDR3 DNA: TGTGCCAGCAGCCCGGGACAGGGAAGCTCCTACGAGCAGTACTTC. Its protein product is CASSPGQGSSYEQYF.

This chain links TRBV18 with TRBJ1-1; no clear D. Deletions cut 2 bases from V and 3 bases from J, with 7 bases between. CDR3 length: 13 amino acids. Germline lookup yields CDR1 KGHSH and CDR2 LQKENI. CDR3 nucleotides: TGTGCCAGCTCACCAGGGGTAGACACTGAAGCTTTCTTT. Translating it yields CASSPGVDTEAFF.

The V and J genes are TRBV30 and TRBJ1-4; a possible D gene is TRBD1 (6 bases). The CDR3 sequence is 13 residues long. CDR1 and CDR2 from the germline V gene are GTSNPN and SVGIG (reference sequence). Trimming pared 4 bases from V and 6 bases from J, leaving 12 bases between. CDR3 DNA sequence: TGTGCCTGGAAGACCAAGGGGGATGAAAAACTGTTTTTT. Translating it yields CAWKTKGDEKLFF. Supplemented by reference TRBV30 and TRBJ1-4, the full variable domain reads SQTIHQWPATLVQPVGSPLSLECTVEGTSNPNLYWYRQAAGRGLQLLFYSVGIGQISSEVPQNLSASRPQDRQFILSSKKLLLSDSGFYLCAWKTKGDEKLFFGSGTQLSVL.

This clone has only a few counts. V gene TRBV13 combines with J gene TRBJ1-2; D gene uncertain. This CDR3 is built from 14 residues. The germline V and J ends were trimmed by 5 bases and 4 bases, with 14 bases remaining between them. The V gene's germline CDR1 is PRHDT and CDR2 FYEKMQ (reference sequence). This CDR3 is CASSPRSPSYGYTF. The CDR3, as DNA: TGTGCCAGCAGCCCCCGGTCCCCAAGCTATGGCTACACCTTC.

The chain uses TRBV14 and TRBJ2-3; TRBD2 matches 10 bases. The CDR3 runs to 17 residues. CDR1 is SGHDN, CDR2 FVKESK, per germline. V lost 0 bases to trimming and J lost 4 bases; unmatched junction nucleotides: 7. CDR3 sequence (DNA): TGTGCCAGCAGCCAAGATTGGGCTAGCGGGAGCCCAGATACGCAGTATTTT. The encoded protein is CASSQDWASGSPDTQYF. The whole variable domain, remainder taken from reference TRBV14 and TRBJ2-3, is EAGVTQFPSHSVIEKGQTVTLRCDPISGHDNLYWYRRVMGKEIKFLLHFVKESKQDESGMPNNRFLAERTGGTYSTLKVQPAELEDSGVYFCASSQDWASGSPDTQYFGPGTRLTVL.

This clone was counted between two and nine times. The CDR3 spells CAWSRQTAEAFF. CDR3 DNA: TGTGCCTGGAGCCGACAGACTGCTGAAGCTTTCTTT. The rearrangement uses TRBV30 and TRBJ1-1; TRBD1 is a possible D gene (5 bases). Between the trimmed V and J ends, which lost 3 bases and 6 bases, there was a span of 11 bases. The V gene's germline CDR1 is GTSNPN and CDR2 SVGIG (reference sequence). This CDR3 is 12 amino acids long.

The chain has TRBV19 and TRBJ2-7; D is uncertain. The V end lost 5 bases, the J end lost 3 bases, and 14 bases lay between the germline ends. The germline V gene has CDR1 LNHDA and CDR2 SQIVND (reference sequence). The CDR3 covers 14 residues. The CDR3 DNA follows: TGTGCCAGTAGTCCTAGTCGGACCTTCTACGAGCAGTACTTC. This encodes CASSPSRTFYEQYF.

The chain has TRBV5-1 and TRBJ2-5; 10 nucleotides match TRBD1. V was pared by 4 bases and J by 5 bases, with 11 bases of the junction left unmatched. Germline V CDR1 and CDR2: SGHRS, YFSETQ. This CDR3 is built from 16 residues. CDR3 loop: CASSLIPGTGVETQYF. The CDR3 DNA is TGCGCCAGCAGCCTAATCCCCGGGACAGGGGTCGAGACCCAGTACTTC.

The rearrangement uses TRBV7-2 and TRBJ1-2; D remains unclear. From germline, CDR1 is SGHTA and CDR2 FQGNSA. The CDR3 spans 16 residues. The V and J ends lost 1 base and 1 base respectively, with 13 bases between them. CDR3: CASSLVGGKNNYGYTF. Here the CDR3 DNA reads TGTGCCAGCAGCTTAGTAGGAGGAAAAAATAACTATGGCTACACCTTC.

The J gene is TRBJ2-7, the V gene TRBV7-2; no clear D gene. Per the germline V gene, CDR1 is SGHTA and CDR2 is FQGNSA. V lost 5 bases and J lost 2, with 4 bases in between. The length of the CDR3 is 11 residues. CDR3 DNA: TGTGCCAGCAGCCCCGCCTACGAGCAGTACTTC. Encoded protein: CASSPAYEQYF.

V and J are TRBV2 and TRBJ1-6, with D possibly matching TRBD1 (5 bases). The ends were cut back, 4 bases at V and 4 bases at J, with 11 bases in the middle. The CDR3 runs to 15 residues. CDR1 is SNHLY and CDR2 is FYNNEI in the germline V gene. The CDR3 DNA is TGTGCCAGCAGTGGGACAAGGAATTATAATTCACCCCTCCACTTT. Translation gives CASSGTRNYNSPLHF.

This rearrangement joins TRBV7-8 to TRBJ1-2, with 7 bases identical to TRBD1. The CDR3 has 17 amino acids. After removal of 2 bases from V and 0 bases from J, the junction contained 9 bases not matched to a gene. Per germline, CDR1 SGHVS and CDR2 FQNEAQ. This CDR3 reads CASSLTTGSEANYGYTF. CDR3 nucleotide sequence: TGTGCCAGCAGCTTAACGACAGGGTCCGAAGCTAACTATGGCTACACCTTC.

This clone was recorded a few times. The J gene is TRBJ2-1, the V gene TRBV12-5; D is uncertain. This CDR3 has 15 amino acids. Deletions cut 6 bases from V and 4 bases from J, with 16 bases between. Per the germline V gene, CDR1 is LGHNT and CDR2 is FRNRAP. The CDR3 loop is CASGRTRTEYNEQFF. The CDR3 nucleotides are TGTGCTAGTGGCCGTACAAGGACCGAGTACAATGAGCAGTTCTTC.

In DNA, the CDR3 is TGTGCCAGCAGCTTGCCTAGCGGGAGATACGAGCAGTACTTC. Translating gives CASSLPSGRYEQYF. J is TRBJ2-7 and V is TRBV5-4, with 10 bases that match TRBD2. The CDR3 has 14 amino acids. V shed 1 base, J shed 4 bases, and the junction held 2 bases outside the gene matches. Germline CDR1 reads SGHNT; CDR2 reads YYREEE (reference sequence).

V usage is TRBV11-1 and J usage is TRBJ2-3; D ambiguous. V lost 5 bases, J lost 5 bases, and 14 bases lay in between. Germline loops: CDR1 SGHAT, CDR2 FQDESV (reference sequence). The CDR3 covers 14 residues. The CDR3 reads CASSMGSRLDTQYF. CDR3 in DNA: TGTGCCAGCAGCATGGGATCTCGCCTAGATACGCAGTATTTT.

The V gene is TRBV5-4, the J gene TRBJ2-1, with TRBD1 as a possible D gene (5 bases). The CDR3 is made up of 14 amino acids. V shed 4 bases and J shed 6 bases, with 14 bases lying between them. Per germline, CDR1 SGHNT and CDR2 YYREEE (reference sequence). CDR3 nucleotides: TGTGCCAGCAGCCCGAGTGCAGGGTCCAATGAGCAGTTCTTC. Translating gives CASSPSAGSNEQFF.

The CDR3 DNA is TGTGCCATCAGTGAGTCGACTGGCGGGAGCTTCGGTGAGCAGTTCTTC. Amino acids: CAISESTGGSFGEQFF. The rearrangement joins TRBV10-3 to TRBJ2-1; 7 bases are shared with TRBD2. Trimming cost V 0 bases and J 9 bases; bases outside gene matches: 11. Germline V lookup: CDR1 ENHRY, CDR2 SYGVKD. CDR3 length equals 16 residues.

V and J are TRBV5-1 and TRBJ2-5; 11 nucleotides agree with TRBD1. The junction had 2 bases not matched to a gene; V was cut back by 1 base and J by 3 bases. The CDR3 totals 15 residues. The V gene's germline CDR1 is SGHRS and CDR2 YFSETQ. The CDR3 nucleotides are TGCGCCAGCAGCTTGATGGGACAGGGGGAAGAGACCCAGTACTTC. As protein: CASSLMGQGEETQYF.

The chain employs TRBV9 and TRBJ1-5, with D possibly TRBD1 on 6 matching bases. V dropped 0 bases and J dropped 1 base, with 11 bases sitting between them. This CDR3 is 16 amino acids long. Germline CDR1 is SGDLS and CDR2 is YYNGEE. In DNA, the CDR3 is TGTGCCAGCAGCGTAGAGGACAGTCGGAGCAATCAGCCCCAGCATTTT. Translating gives CASSVEDSRSNQPQHF.

The rearrangement joins TRBV6-6 to TRBJ2-1; possibly TRBD2 for D (5 bases). V was clipped by 6 bases and J by 4 bases, with 10 bases between them. Germline CDR1 MNHNY, CDR2 SVGAGI (reference sequence). The length of the CDR3 is 13 residues. This CDR3 is CASSHGDYNEQFF. CDR3 sequence (DNA): TGTGCCAGCAGCCACGGGGATTACAATGAGCAGTTCTTC.

A single count supports this clone. This chain links TRBV12-5 with TRBJ1-1, with D possibly matching TRBD1 (5 bases). The CDR3 has 14 amino acids. With 2 bases removed from V and 8 bases from J, the gap between germline ends came to 15 bases. Looked up from germline, CDR1 is LGHNT and CDR2 is FRNRAP. CDR3 nucleotide sequence: TGTGCTAGTGGTTTGAGAGGGGCCAGCCACGAAGCTTTCTTT. Amino acids: CASGLRGASHEAFF.

The count of this clone is one. The gene calls are TRBV6-5 and TRBJ2-4; 8 nucleotides match TRBD1. Germline values: CDR1 MNHEY, CDR2 SVGAGI. There are 13 residues in the CDR3. Germline trimming cut 6 bases from V and 8 bases from J; bases unmatched to any gene: 6. The CDR3 sequence is CASSRDRSYIQYF. The CDR3 coding sequence is TGTGCCAGCAGCAGGGACAGGTCGTACATTCAGTACTTC.

CDR3: CASSVGQGEAFF. In DNA, the CDR3 is TGTGCCAGCAGCGTAGGACAGGGGGAAGCTTTCTTT. The V call is TRBV9, the J call TRBJ1-1; 8 bases are shared with TRBD1. V trimming: 0 bases; J trimming: 8 bases; junction bases outside the gene matches: 0. The germline V gene has CDR1 SGDLS and CDR2 YYNGEE. This CDR3 region has 12 residues.

This chain uses TRBV18 with TRBJ1-4, with 9 nucleotides matching TRBD1. Germline V gene lookup returns CDR1 KGHSH and CDR2 LQKENI. The trim removed 4 bases at V and 4 bases at J, leaving 4 bases unmatched. This CDR3 has 15 residues. The CDR3 region is CASSLDRGNNEKLFF. The CDR3 nucleotides are TGTGCCAGCTCACTTGACAGGGGGAATAATGAAAAACTGTTTTTT.

V usage is TRBV4-1 and J usage is TRBJ2-5; TRBD1 matches 11 bases. The DNA end lines up better with TRBJ2-7; the J call may be wrong. The CDR3 consists of 15 residues. Germline CDR1 is MGHRA and CDR2 is YSYEKL. The CDR3 DNA reads TGCGCCAGCAGCCAGGGCCGGGACAGGGGGTACGAGCAGTACTTC. Encoded protein: CASSQGRDRGYEQYF.